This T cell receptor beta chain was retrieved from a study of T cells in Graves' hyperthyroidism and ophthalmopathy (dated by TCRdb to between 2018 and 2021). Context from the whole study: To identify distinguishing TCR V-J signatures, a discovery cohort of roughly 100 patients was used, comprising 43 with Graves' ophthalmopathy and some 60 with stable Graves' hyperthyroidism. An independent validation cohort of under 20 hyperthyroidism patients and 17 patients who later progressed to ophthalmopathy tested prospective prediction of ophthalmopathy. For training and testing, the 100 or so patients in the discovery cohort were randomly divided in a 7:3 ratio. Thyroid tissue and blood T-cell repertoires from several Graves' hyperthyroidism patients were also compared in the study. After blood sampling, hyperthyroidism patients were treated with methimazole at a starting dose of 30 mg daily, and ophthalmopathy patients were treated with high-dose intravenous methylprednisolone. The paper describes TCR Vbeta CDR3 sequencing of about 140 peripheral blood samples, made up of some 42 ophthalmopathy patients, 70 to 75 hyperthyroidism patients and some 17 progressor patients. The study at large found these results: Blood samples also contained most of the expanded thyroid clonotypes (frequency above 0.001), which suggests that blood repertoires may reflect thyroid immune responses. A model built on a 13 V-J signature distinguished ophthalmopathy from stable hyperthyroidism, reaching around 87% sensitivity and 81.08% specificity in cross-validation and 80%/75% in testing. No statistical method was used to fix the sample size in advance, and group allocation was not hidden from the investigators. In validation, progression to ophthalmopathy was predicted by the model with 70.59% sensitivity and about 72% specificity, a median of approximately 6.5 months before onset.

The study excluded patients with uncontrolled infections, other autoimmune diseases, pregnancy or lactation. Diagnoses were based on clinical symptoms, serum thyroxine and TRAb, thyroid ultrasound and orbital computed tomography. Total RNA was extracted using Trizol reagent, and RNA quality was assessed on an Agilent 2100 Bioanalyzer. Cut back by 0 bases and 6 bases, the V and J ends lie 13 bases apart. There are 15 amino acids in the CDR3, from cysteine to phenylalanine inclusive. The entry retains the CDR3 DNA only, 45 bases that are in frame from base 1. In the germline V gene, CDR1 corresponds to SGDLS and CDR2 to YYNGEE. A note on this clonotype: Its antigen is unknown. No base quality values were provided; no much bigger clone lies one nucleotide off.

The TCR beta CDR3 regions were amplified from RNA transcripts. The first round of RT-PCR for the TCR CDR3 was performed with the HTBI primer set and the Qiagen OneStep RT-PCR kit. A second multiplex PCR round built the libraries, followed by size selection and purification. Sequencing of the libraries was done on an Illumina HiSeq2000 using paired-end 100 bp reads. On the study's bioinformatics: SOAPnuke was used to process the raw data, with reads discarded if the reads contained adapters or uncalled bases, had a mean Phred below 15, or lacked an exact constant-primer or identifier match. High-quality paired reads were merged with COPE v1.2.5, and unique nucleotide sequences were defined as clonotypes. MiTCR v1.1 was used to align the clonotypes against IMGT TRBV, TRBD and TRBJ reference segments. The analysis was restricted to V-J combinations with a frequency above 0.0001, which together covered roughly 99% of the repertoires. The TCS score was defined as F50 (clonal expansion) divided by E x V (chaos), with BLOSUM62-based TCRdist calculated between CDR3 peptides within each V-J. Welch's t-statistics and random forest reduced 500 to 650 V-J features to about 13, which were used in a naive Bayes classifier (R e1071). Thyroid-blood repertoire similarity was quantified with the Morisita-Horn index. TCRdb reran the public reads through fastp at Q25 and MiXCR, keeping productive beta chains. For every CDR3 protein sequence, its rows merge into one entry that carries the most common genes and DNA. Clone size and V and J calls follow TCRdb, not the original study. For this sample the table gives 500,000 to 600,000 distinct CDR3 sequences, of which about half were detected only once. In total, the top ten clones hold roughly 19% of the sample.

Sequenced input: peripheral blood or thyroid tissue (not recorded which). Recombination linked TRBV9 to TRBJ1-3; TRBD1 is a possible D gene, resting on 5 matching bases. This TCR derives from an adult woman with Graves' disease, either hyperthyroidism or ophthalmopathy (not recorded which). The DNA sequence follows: TGTGCCAGCAGCGTAGGATCCGTAGGGGAAAACACCATATATTTT. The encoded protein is CASSVGSVGENTIYF.